This entry lists 12 T cell receptor beta chains sequenced from one sample in a study of T-cell reconstitution after alpha-beta-depleted transplantation in children. During its preparation, the TCRbeta library received unique molecular identifiers. TCRdb recomputed calls from the PCR reads with MiXCR, one row per CDR3 protein. The repertoire holds about 900,000 distinct CDR3 sequences, with about 29% as singletons. Sequencing was performed on PBMCs, mostly from graft donor cells, taken 360 days after TCRalphabeta/CD19-depleted stem cell transplant. Receptor source: a boy in the first two years of life who had a stem cell transplant for SCID, so the T cells may come from the graft donor.

Note on this clonotype: At one end the junction does not follow the germline gene, possibly because of a read error. The chain couples TRBV20-1 to TRBJ1-5; D gene uncertain. The CDR3 covers 15 residues. The V gene's germline CDR1 is DFQATT and CDR2 SNEGSKA (reference sequence). CDR3 DNA: TGCAGTGCTAGTGAGGGCCGGGAACGTGATCAGCCCCGGCATTTT. Encoded protein: CSASEGRERDQPRHF.

This clonotype was detected ten times or more. V usage is TRBV2 and J usage is TRBJ2-2; D is ambiguous. CDR1 SNHLY and CDR2 FYNNEI come from the germline V gene. V lost 6 bases, J lost 7 bases, and 9 bases lay in between. The CDR3 length is 12 residues. The CDR3 region is CASSWGGGELFF. The CDR3 DNA reads TGTGCCAGCAGCTGGGGTGGCGGGGAGCTGTTTTTT.

This chain connects TRBV4-1 to TRBJ1-1; TRBD1 matches 8 bases. The CDR3 consists of 15 residues. V shed 0 bases, J shed 10 bases, and the junction held 10 bases outside the gene matches. CDR1 MGHRA and CDR2 YSYEKL come from the germline V gene. The CDR3 is CASSQDGQGASGAFF. CDR3 DNA sequence: TGCGCCAGCAGCCAAGACGGACAGGGTGCGTCGGGAGCTTTCTTT.

The chain links TRBV12-3 or TRBV12-4 to TRBJ2-3; D might be TRBD1 (6 bases). V was cut by 6 bases and J by 0 bases, with 16 bases left in between. This CDR3 has 16 amino acids. This CDR3 is CASSYREPSSTDTQYF. Here the CDR3 DNA reads TGTGCCAGCAGCTACAGGGAACCCTCGAGCACAGATACGCAGTATTTT.

The chain joins TRBV5-5 to TRBJ1-1; tentatively, D is TRBD1 (5 bases). The V end was cut by 3 bases, the J end by 5 bases, with 20 bases between. The CDR3 consists of 16 residues. CDR1 and CDR2 (germline): SGHKS, YYEKEE (reference sequence). CDR3 nucleotides: TGTGCCAGCAGCTCCGGGACGGCCCAACGGGGGACTGAAGCTTTCTTT. Protein: CASSSGTAQRGTEAFF.

This clonotype was seen ten or more times. V is TRBV7-2 and J is TRBJ2-2; perhaps TRBD1 as D (6 bases). V gave up 6 bases and J gave up 4 bases, with 9 bases separating them. From germline, CDR1 is SGHTA and CDR2 FQGNSA. The CDR3 loop spans 13 amino acids. The CDR3 here is CASRPRGTGELFF. As DNA, the CDR3 is TGTGCCAGCAGGCCCAGGGGCACCGGGGAGCTGTTTTTT.

This clonotype was detected only a few times. The chain carries TRBV4-2 and TRBJ2-1; no clear D. This CDR3 spans 19 amino acids. Germline CDR1 LGHNA, CDR2 YNFKEQ. Deletions cut 0 bases from V and 5 bases from J, with 23 bases between. The CDR3 DNA sequence: TGTGCCAGCAGCCAAGAAAAGCCGGGCCTCAGACGGTTTGACAATGAGCAGTTCTTC. It translates to CASSQEKPGLRRFDNEQFF.

This clonotype has ten or more counts. The chain employs TRBV5-1 and TRBJ1-1, with D tentatively TRBD1 (5 bases). Germline CDR1 is SGHRS and CDR2 is YFSETQ. V shed 0 bases and J shed 0 bases, with 9 bases lying between them. The CDR3 runs to 15 residues. CDR3 region: CASSLAGAVNTEAFF. The CDR3 region has the DNA TGCGCCAGCAGCTTGGCCGGGGCGGTGAACACTGAAGCTTTCTTT.

The chain recombines TRBV21-1 with TRBJ2-3; TRBD2, the table's D call, was not compared with the DNA. TRBV21-1 is a listed pseudogene. CDR3 length: 16 amino acids. The DNA of the CDR3 is TGTGCCAGCAGCAAAGGTCGGGGGGGTCTCACAGATACGCAGTATTTT. Translated, it gives CASSKGRGGLTDTQYF.

This clonotype was detected only once. This chain's CDR3 is CSASSSDSTDTQYF. In nucleotides, the CDR3 is TGCAGTGCTTCATCTAGCGATAGCACAGATACGCAGTATTTT. This chain links TRBV20-1 with TRBJ2-3, with TRBD2 as a possible D gene (6 bases). This CDR3 contains 14 residues. Between the trimmed V and J ends, which lost 5 bases and 0 bases, there was a span of 12 bases. In germline, CDR1 is DFQATT, CDR2 SNEGSKA (reference sequence).

This clonotype was seen ten or more times. This chain uses TRBV9 with TRBJ2-1, with 7 bases matching TRBD2. CDR1 is SGDLS, CDR2 YYNGEE, per germline. The junction had 7 bases not matched to a gene; V was cut back by 0 bases and J by 4 bases. The CDR3 extends over 16 amino acids. The DNA for the CDR3 is TGTGCCAGCAGCGTAGGGGCGGGGGACCCGTACAATGAGCAGTTCTTC. Its protein is CASSVGAGDPYNEQFF.

This clonotype was found a few times. The chain joins TRBV29-1 to TRBJ1-1; no clear D gene. V lost 0 bases to trimming and J lost 0 bases, with 14 bases between them. The CDR3 has 16 residues. Germline V CDR1 and CDR2: SQVTM, ANQGSEA. In DNA, the CDR3 is TGCAGCGTTGAAGAGTCGCAGGCGGGCGTGAACACTGAAGCTTTCTTT. Protein sequence: CSVEESQAGVNTEAFF.